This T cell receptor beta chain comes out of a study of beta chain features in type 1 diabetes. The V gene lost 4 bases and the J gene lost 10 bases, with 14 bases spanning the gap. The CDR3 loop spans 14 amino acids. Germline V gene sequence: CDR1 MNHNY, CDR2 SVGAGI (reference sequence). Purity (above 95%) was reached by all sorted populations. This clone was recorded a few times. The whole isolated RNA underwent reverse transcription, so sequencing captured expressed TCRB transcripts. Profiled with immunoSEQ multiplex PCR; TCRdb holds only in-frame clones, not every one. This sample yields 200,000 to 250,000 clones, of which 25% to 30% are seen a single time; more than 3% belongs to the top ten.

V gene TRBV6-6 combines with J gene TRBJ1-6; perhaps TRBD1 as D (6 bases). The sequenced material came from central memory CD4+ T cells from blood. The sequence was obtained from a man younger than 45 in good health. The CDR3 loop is CASSLQGVGSPLHF. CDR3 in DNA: TGTGCCAGCAGTTTACAGGGTGTGGGGTCACCCCTCCACTTT.